This passage covers 19 T cell receptor beta chains from one sample sequenced in a study of cytomegalovirus exposure and HLA in healthy donors. It was with 60 Vbeta and 13 Jbeta primers that the PCR ran. Only in-frame clones appear in the TCRdb table, and some are missing; sequencing was by immunoSEQ multiplex PCR. The table shows 140,000 to 150,000 clones, with around 10% occurring only once. The sequencing input was PBMCs. The receptors come from a male donor in good health and CMV-seronegative.

This clone was found once. In DNA, the CDR3 is TGTGCCAGCAGCCAAGCCTCAGGGGATGGCTACACCTTC. This gives the protein CASSQASGDGYTF. The chain uses TRBV9 and TRBJ1-2; the D gene is possibly TRBD1 (6 bases). The CDR3 runs 13 residues. Trimming took 4 bases from V and 6 from J, leaving 13 bases between them. Germline V CDR1 and CDR2: SGDLS, YYNGEE.

The V gene is TRBV6-1, the J gene TRBJ1-5; TRBD1 agrees at 9 bases. With 0 bases clipped from V and 2 bases from J, the junction kept 2 bases outside the gene matches. CDR1 and CDR2 from the germline V gene are MNHNS and SASEGT. There are 16 residues in the CDR3. CDR3 sequence (DNA): TGTGCCAGCAGTGAAGCATGGGACAGGGGCAATCAGCCCCAGCATTTT. Protein product: CASSEAWDRGNQPQHF.

J is TRBJ2-5 and V is TRBV18, with D uncertain. This CDR3 has 13 amino acids. CDR1 is KGHSH and CDR2 is LQKENI in the germline V gene. Between the trimmed V and J ends, which lost 2 bases and 4 bases, there was a span of 8 bases. The CDR3 loop is CASSPIGLETQYF. As DNA, the CDR3 is TGTGCCAGCTCACCAATTGGCCTAGAGACCCAGTACTTC.

This clone was observed a few times. The V call is TRBV27, the J call TRBJ2-7; unclear D gene. V lost 3 bases to trimming and J lost 1 base, with 7 bases between them. CDR1 and CDR2 (germline): MNHEY, SMNVEV (reference sequence). This CDR3 is 13 amino acids long. In DNA form, the CDR3 reads TGTGCCAGCAGTTTGGCCGGGTCCTACGAGCAGTACTTC. It is translated as CASSLAGSYEQYF.

The chain combines TRBV7-8 with TRBJ1-5; 10 bases map to TRBD1. V lost 5 bases, J lost 6 bases, and 1 base stayed unmatched. The length of the CDR3 is 13 residues. Germline CDR1 is SGHVS and CDR2 is FQNEAQ. CDR3 nucleotides: TGTGCCAGCAGCCGGGACAGGGGTCAGCCCCAGCATTTT. Translation: CASSRDRGQPQHF.

The rearrangement joins TRBV5-4 to TRBJ2-1, with D uncertain. The V and J ends lost 0 bases and 2 bases respectively, with 12 bases between them. The CDR3 spans 16 residues. Germline assignment: CDR1 SGHNT and CDR2 YYREEE (reference sequence). The chain's CDR3 is CASSLAAASAYNEQFF. As DNA, the CDR3 is TGTGCCAGCAGCTTGGCAGCCGCAAGCGCCTACAATGAGCAGTTCTTC.

This clone has only a few counts. V and J are TRBV7-9 and TRBJ2-1, with 8 bases that match TRBD2. Germline V gives CDR1 SEHNR, CDR2 FQNEAQ (reference sequence). After removal of 5 bases from V and 4 bases from J, the junction contained 7 bases not matched to a gene. The CDR3 covers 15 residues. The CDR3 loop reads CASSPPGGPYNEQFF. CDR3 DNA sequence: TGTGCCAGCAGCCCCCCGGGAGGGCCATACAATGAGCAGTTCTTC.

This clone was found a few times. V gene TRBV5-4 combines with J gene TRBJ1-1, with 9 bases matching TRBD1. V lost 4 bases, J lost 8 bases, and 6 bases stayed unmatched. The CDR3 totals 13 residues. CDR1 is SGHNT and CDR2 is YYREEE in the germline V gene (reference sequence). DNA for the CDR3: TGTGCCAGCAGCCAGGGACAGGGTGGGGAAGCTTTCTTT. Translation: CASSQGQGGEAFF.

This clone came up a few times. The chain couples TRBV29-1 to TRBJ1-2, with 7 bases aligning to TRBD1. This CDR3 has 18 residues. The germline V gene has CDR1 SQVTM and CDR2 ANQGSEA. The V segment lost 7 bases and the J segment 0 bases; nucleotides outside the gene matches: 20. The CDR3 here is CSAVPKPWDRLANYGYTF. CDR3 sequence (DNA): TGCAGCGCGGTCCCGAAACCTTGGGACAGACTAGCTAACTATGGCTACACCTTC.

This chain uses TRBV4-2 with TRBJ1-5; D may be TRBD1 (5 bases). The CDR3 contains 15 residues. Germline CDR1 reads LGHNA; CDR2 reads YNFKEQ. V gave up 0 bases and J gave up 4 bases, with 10 bases separating them. The chain's CDR3 is CASSQDWGVNQPQHF. The CDR3 DNA follows: TGTGCCAGCAGCCAAGATTGGGGGGTTAATCAGCCCCAGCATTTT.

The rearrangement uses TRBV6-5 and TRBJ2-1; 8 nucleotides align to TRBD1. Per the germline V gene, CDR1 is MNHEY and CDR2 is SVGAGI. With V trimmed by 4 bases and J by 9 bases, 11 bases remained unmatched. CDR3 length: 15 residues. CDR3 DNA sequence: TGTGCCAGCAGTTCGGGACGACAGGGGTCCGTTGAGCAGTTCTTC. Amino acids: CASSSGRQGSVEQFF.

This clone has more than one count but fewer than ten. The CDR3 protein is CASRRGAGSTDTQYF. CDR3 in DNA: TGTGCCAGCAGAAGAGGTGCGGGGAGCACAGATACGCAGTATTTT. The chain links TRBV2 to TRBJ2-3; a weak D match, TRBD2 (6 bases). Germline CDR1 is SNHLY and CDR2 is FYNNEI. The germline V and J ends were trimmed by 6 bases and 0 bases, with 13 bases remaining between them. The CDR3 is 15 amino acids.

This clone has just a few counts. The rearrangement uses TRBV9 and TRBJ1-5; TRBD1 matches 9 bases. The germline V gene encodes CDR1 SGDLS and CDR2 YYNGEE. V was clipped by 0 bases and J by 2 bases; unmatched bases: 3. This CDR3 is built from 16 residues. The CDR3 nucleotides are TGTGCCAGCAGCGTAGGGACAGGGGTGGGCAATCAGCCCCAGCATTTT. Residues: CASSVGTGVGNQPQHF.

J is TRBJ1-2 and V is TRBV7-9, with D uncertain. Trimming cost V 5 bases and J 3 bases, with 22 bases left between them. This CDR3 contains 17 residues. Looked up from germline, CDR1 is SEHNR and CDR2 is FQNEAQ (reference sequence). In DNA, the CDR3 is TGTGCCAGCAGCCCGCTCCCGGGCGGACTCCCTCACTATGGCTACACCTTC. As protein: CASSPLPGGLPHYGYTF. The full variable domain, in which reference TRBV7-9 and TRBJ1-2 provide the parts outside the CDR3, is DTGVSQNPRHKITKRGQNVTFRCDPISEHNRLYWYRQTLGQGPEFLTYFQNEAQLEKSRLLSDRFSAERPKGSFSTLEIQRTEQGDSAMYLCASSPLPGGLPHYGYTFGSGTRLTVV.

The chain joins TRBV29-1 to TRBJ2-1; D is possibly TRBD1 (5 bases). The CDR3 contains 15 residues. Germline loops: CDR1 SQVTM, CDR2 ANQGSEA. V gave up 3 bases and J gave up 0 bases, with 12 bases separating them. CDR3 residues: CSVEGQARSYNEQFF. In DNA form, the CDR3 reads TGCAGCGTTGAGGGGCAGGCCCGCTCCTACAATGAGCAGTTCTTC.

This clone was seen a few times. The J gene is TRBJ2-3, the V gene TRBV9, with 14 positions matching TRBD2. The CDR3 spans 15 residues. Trimming at V came to 6 bases and at J to 9 bases, leaving 9 bases not matched to a gene. Looked up from germline, CDR1 is SGDLS and CDR2 is YYNGEE. The CDR3 coding sequence is TGTGCCAGCACCCACGGGACTAGCGGGGGTGGCACGCAGTATTTT. Its protein is CASTHGTSGGGTQYF. Variable domain in full (rest from reference TRBV9 and TRBJ2-3): DSGVTQTPKHLITATGQRVTLRCSPRSGDLSVYWYQQSLDQGLQFLIQYYNGEERAKGNILERFSAQQFPDLHSELNLSSLELGDSALYFCASTHGTSGGGTQYFGPGTRLTVL.

Only a few counts were recorded for this clone. The chain carries TRBV28 and TRBJ2-5; D uncertain. The tail of the sequence fits TRBJ2-7 better, so the J call may be wrong. This CDR3 is 11 amino acids long. Per germline, CDR1 MDHEN and CDR2 SYDVKM. CDR3 loop: CASRHNYEQYF. The DNA for the CDR3 is TGTGCCAGCAGACATAACTACGAGCAGTACTTC.

The chain combines TRBV28 with TRBJ2-7; 9 positions match TRBD1. V trimming: 6 bases; J trimming: 6 bases; junction bases outside the gene matches: 9. The CDR3 length is 14 residues. The germline CDR1 and CDR2 sequences are MDHEN and SYDVKM. CDR3: CASRLGQGDIEQYF. Here the CDR3 DNA reads TGTGCCAGCAGACTGGGACAGGGAGACATCGAGCAGTACTTC.

The rearrangement uses TRBV11-2 and TRBJ1-5, with 11 bases fitting TRBD1. The CDR3 consists of 15 residues. Germline trimming cut 5 bases from V and 3 bases from J; bases unmatched to any gene: 3. CDR1 and CDR2 (germline): SGHAT, FQNNGV. In nucleotides, the CDR3 is TGTGCCAGCAGCCGGACAGGGGGCGACAATCAGCCCCAGCATTTT. Its translation is CASSRTGGDNQPQHF.